Listed below are T cell receptor beta chains from one sample, sequenced in a study of cytomegalovirus exposure and HLA in healthy donors. Libraries were prepared by immunoSEQ multiplex PCR; TCRdb keeps only in-frame clonotypes and omits some of them. The sample contains more than 200,000 clones, less than 90% of which appear only once. The sequenced sample consisted of PBMCs. These receptors all stem from a man aged 18 to 35 in good health and CMV-seropositive. The CDR3 runs from the conserved cysteine through the conserved F or W. A D gene is named only where the DNA matches it firmly. Expanded clones are given a class, and other clones once, few, many or no size at all.

v_call	j_call	clone_size	d_call	cdr3_aa	cdr3_nt
TRBV7-8	TRBJ2-1	-	TRBD1	CASSSRTGAYNEQFF	TGTGCCAGCAGCTCCCGGACAGGGGCGTACAATGAGCAGTTCTTC
TRBV18	TRBJ2-1	-	-	CASSPPSGAPPSEQFF	TGTGCCAGCTCACCACCGAGCGGAGCCCCCCCCAGTGAGCAGTTCTTC
TRBV6-1	TRBJ1-3	-	-	CASSAWGIGNTIYF	TGTGCCAGCAGTGCTTGGGGAATTGGAAACACCATATATTTT
TRBV30	TRBJ1-5	-	-	CAWSPGNQPQHF	TGTGCCTGGAGTCCAGGCAATCAGCCCCAGCATTTT
TRBV11-2	TRBJ2-1	-	-	CASSLRRTDNEQFF	TGTGCCAGCAGCTTGCGACGAACTGACAATGAGCAGTTCTTC
TRBV6-5	TRBJ2-1	-	-	CASSYSTSPGYNEQFF	TGTGCCAGCAGTTACTCTACTAGCCCTGGGTACAATGAGCAGTTCTTC
TRBV19	TRBJ2-7	-	-	CASSIGTRGVYEQYF	TGTGCCAGTAGTATAGGGACGAGGGGCGTTTACGAGCAGTACTTC
TRBV29-1	TRBJ2-2	-	-	CSVGSQGAGELFF	TGCAGCGTTGGCTCCCAAGGGGCCGGGGAGCTGTTTTTT
TRBV6-6	TRBJ1-2	-	TRBD1	CASSWTGNSGYTF	TGTGCCAGCAGTTGGACAGGGAATAGCGGCTACACCTTC
TRBV19	TRBJ1-4	-	-	CASSIVGMREKLFF	TGTGCCAGTAGTATTGTCGGTATGCGCGAAAAACTGTTTTTT
TRBV6-1	TRBJ1-5	-	-	CASRDTISNQPQHF	TGTGCCAGCAGAGACACTATTAGCAATCAGCCCCAGCATTTT
TRBV12-2	TRBJ2-7	-	-	CASRLKPGLRYEQYF	TGTGCAAGTCGCTTAAAACCGGGACTCCGCTACGAGCAGTACTTC
TRBV7-2	TRBJ2-7	-	TRBD2	CASSLDASGYEQYF	TGTGCCAGCAGCTTGGACGCTAGCGGCTACGAGCAGTACTTC
TRBV7-2	TRBJ1-4	-	-	CASSLAPTTNEKLFF	TGTGCCAGCAGCTTAGCGCCGACAACTAATGAAAAACTGTTTTTT
TRBV19	TRBJ1-1	once	-	CASRDPNTEAFF	TGTGCCAGCAGAGACCCGAACACTGAAGCTTTCTTT
TRBV7-8	TRBJ2-7	few	-	CASSSGDEQYF	TGTGCCAGCAGCTCAGGGGACGAGCAGTACTTC
TRBV11-2	TRBJ1-2	-	TRBD1	CASSSSRGYGYTF	TGTGCCAGCAGCTCCTCCAGGGGGTATGGCTACACCTTC
TRBV29-1	TRBJ2-5	-	TRBD2	CSVPHWTRRGETQYF	TGCAGCGTCCCCCATTGGACAAGGCGGGGGGAGACCCAGTACTTC
TRBV27	TRBJ2-1	-	-	CASSLSQGLPYNEQFF	TGTGCCAGCAGTTTATCTCAAGGGCTCCCCTACAATGAGCAGTTCTTC
TRBV2	TRBJ2-7	-	TRBD2	CASSGEGRAYEQYF	TGTGCCAGCAGTGGGGAGGGGAGGGCCTACGAGCAGTACTTC
TRBV5-4	TRBJ2-1	-	-	CASSTPRVGPNGGEQFF	TGTGCCAGCAGCACCCCGAGGGTTGGGCCAAACGGGGGTGAGCAGTTCTTC
TRBV4-1	TRBJ2-5	-	TRBD1	CASSRTPPGQGTETQYF	TGCGCCAGCAGCCGCACTCCGCCGGGACAGGGGACGGAGACCCAGTACTTC
TRBV25-1	TRBJ2-3	few	TRBD2	CASSRLAGGTDTQYF	TGTGCCAGCAGTCGGCTAGCGGGAGGAACAGATACGCAGTATTTT
TRBV6-5	TRBJ1-5	once	TRBD1	CASSAGQALDQPQHF	TGTGCCAGCAGTGCGGGACAGGCACTGGATCAGCCCCAGCATTTT
TRBV5-1	TRBJ1-1	-	-	CASSQTGLVTEAFF	TGCGCCAGCAGCCAGACAGGTCTGGTCACTGAAGCTTTCTTT
TRBV7-2	TRBJ2-1	-	-	CASSPRVAGPYNEQFF	TGTGCCAGCAGCCCCCGAGTGGCGGGCCCCTACAATGAGCAGTTCTTC
TRBV6-6	TRBJ1-2	-	-	CASSTGTEYGYTF	TGTGCCAGCAGCACCGGGACTGAGTATGGCTACACCTTC
TRBV5-1	TRBJ2-7	-	-	CASSFKGDEQYF	TGCGCCAGCAGCTTTAAGGGGGACGAGCAGTACTTC
TRBV2	TRBJ1-2	-	-	CASSLYPPGQNYGYTF	TGTGCCAGCAGCCTTTACCCTCCCGGTCAGAACTATGGCTACACCTTC
TRBV5-6	TRBJ1-4	-	-	CASSLGMDSQNEKLFF	TGTGCCAGCAGCCTGGGCATGGACAGCCAAAATGAAAAACTGTTTTTT
TRBV28	TRBJ2-5	-	-	CASNPHGAGQETQYF	TGTGCCAGCAACCCACATGGGGCGGGACAAGAGACCCAGTACTTC
TRBV29-1	TRBJ2-1	many	TRBD2	CSVEAPLAGVYNEQFF	TGCAGCGTTGAAGCGCCCCTAGCGGGAGTTTACAATGAGCAGTTCTTC
TRBV7-8	TRBJ1-3	few	-	CASSLGTDGPIYF	TGTGCCAGCAGCTTGGGGACGGATGGTCCCATATATTTT
TRBV4-1	TRBJ1-4	-	-	CASSPSIGTQRWKLFF	TGCGCCAGCAGCCCTAGCATCGGGACCCAGAGGTGGAAACTGTTTTTT
TRBV9	TRBJ2-1	-	TRBD2	CASSVVGAGVPYNEQFF	TGTGCCAGCAGCGTAGTGGGAGCGGGAGTACCCTACAATGAGCAGTTCTTC
TRBV25-1	TRBJ1-2	-	-	CASSGDRGIIYGYTF	TGTGCCAGCAGTGGAGACAGAGGAATTATCTATGGCTACACCTTC
TRBV6-5	TRBJ2-1	once	-	CASSYSGFGAYNEQFF	TGTGCCAGCAGTTACTCTGGTTTCGGCGCCTACAATGAGCAGTTCTTC
TRBV11-1	TRBJ1-2	-	-	CASSLGQPLNYGYTF	TGTGCCAGCAGCTTAGGACAACCTCTTAACTATGGCTACACCTTC
TRBV6-1	TRBJ1-1	-	-	CASSERRMNTEAFF	TGTGCCAGCAGTGAGAGGAGGATGAACACTGAAGCTTTCTTT
TRBV15	TRBJ1-2	-	-	CATSRKLTVRGYTF	TGTGCCACCAGCAGGAAATTGACGGTCCGTGGCTACACCTTC
TRBV29-1	TRBJ1-4	-	TRBD1	CSVLDRVTNEKLFF	TGCAGCGTCCTCGACAGGGTTACTAATGAAAAACTGTTTTTT
TRBV5-4	TRBJ1-1	-	TRBD1	CASRSGQGGNTEAFF	TGTGCCAGCAGATCTGGACAGGGCGGGAACACTGAAGCTTTCTTT
TRBV4-2	TRBJ1-2	once	-	CASSRRGANYGYTF	TGTGCCAGCAGCAGAAGAGGGGCTAACTATGGCTACACCTTC
TRBV5-1	TRBJ2-5	-	TRBD2	CASSLVGSIPTSGRLQETQYF	TGCGCCAGCAGCTTGGTCGGGAGCATCCCCACTAGCGGGAGACTCCAGGAGACCCAGTACTTC
TRBV2	TRBJ2-7	-	-	CASWDGFGSYEQYF	TGTGCCAGTTGGGACGGTTTTGGCTCCTACGAGCAGTACTTC
TRBV7-9	TRBJ2-2	-	-	CASSLVARLAGELFF	TGTGCCAGCAGCTTAGTTGCACGGTTAGCCGGGGAGCTGTTTTTT
TRBV25-1	TRBJ1-3	-	-	CASSAISGNTIYF	TGTGCCAGCAGTGCGATCTCTGGAAACACCATATATTTT
TRBV2	TRBJ2-7	few	-	CASRNIYRSYEQYF	TGTGCCAGCAGAAACATCTACCGCTCCTACGAGCAGTACTTC
TRBV4-3	TRBJ2-1	-	-	CASSQDRGSYNEQFF	TGCGCCAGCAGCCAAGACCGGGGGAGTTACAATGAGCAGTTCTTC
TRBV7-9	TRBJ2-7	-	TRBD2	CASSLNSGSPHEQYF	TGTGCCAGCAGCCTCAATAGCGGGAGCCCCCACGAGCAGTACTTC
TRBV14	TRBJ2-7	-	TRBD1	CASSQEVGTAYEQYF	TGTGCCAGCAGCCAAGAAGTTGGGACAGCTTACGAGCAGTACTTC
TRBV7-9	TRBJ2-2	-	-	CASSFASMNGELFF	TGTGCCAGCAGCTTCGCCTCAATGAACGGGGAGCTGTTTTTT
TRBV5-1	TRBJ2-5	once	TRBD2	CASRNAGTSGSSQYF	TGCGCCAGCAGGAATGCCGGGACTAGCGGAAGTTCACAGTACTTC
TRBV13	TRBJ2-5	-	TRBD1	CASSAPRRTGTQETQYF	TGTGCCAGCAGCGCCCCCCGGAGGACAGGAACTCAAGAGACCCAGTACTTC
TRBV7-2	TRBJ2-3	-	TRBD1	CASSLLGQGVSADTQYF	TGTGCCAGCAGCTTACTGGGACAGGGGGTTAGTGCGGATACGCAGTATTTT
TRBV4-2	TRBJ2-2	-	TRBD1	CASSLRGTGANTGELFF	TGTGCCAGCAGCCTCAGGGGGACAGGAGCCAACACCGGGGAGCTGTTTTTT
TRBV18	TRBJ2-1	-	-	CASSPIQDEQFF	TGTGCCAGCTCACCTATACAGGATGAGCAGTTCTTC
TRBV5-1	TRBJ1-4	-	TRBD1	CASSLDRQGRTNEKLFF	TGCGCCAGCAGCTTGGATAGACAGGGACGAACTAATGAAAAACTGTTTTTT
TRBV7-8	TRBJ1-5	once	-	CASSLAYTSNQPQHF	TGTGCCAGCAGCTTAGCCTACACTAGCAATCAGCCCCAGCATTTT
TRBV27	TRBJ2-5	-	TRBD2	CASSLQPAGGPSETQYF	TGTGCCAGCAGTTTACAGCCAGCGGGAGGGCCGTCGGAGACCCAGTACTTC